These 15 T cell receptor beta chains share one sample of origin, sequenced in a study of cytotoxic CD8 clonotypes in ibrutinib-treated CLL. Profiled with immunoSEQ multiplex PCR; TCRdb holds only in-frame clones, not every one. The table has 40,000 or so clones, roughly two thirds seen once. The sample consisted of PBMCs, taken at disease progression, from a patient treated with ibrutinib. The receptors shown here come from a human donor with chronic lymphocytic leukemia.

The gene calls are TRBV12-5 and TRBJ2-5, with D tentatively TRBD1 (5 bases). The CDR3 is 14 residues long. Germline-derived CDR1 and CDR2 are LGHNT and FRNRAP. V dropped 1 base and J dropped 5 bases, with 11 bases sitting between them. CDR3 region: CASGLGGARETQYF. DNA for the CDR3: TGTGCTAGTGGTTTGGGGGGCGCAAGGGAGACCCAGTACTTC.

This clone was detected once. CDR3 nucleotides: TGTGCCAGCAGCGTAGGCGGGGCCCTGAACACCGGGGAGCTGTTTTTT. Amino acid sequence: CASSVGGALNTGELFF. This chain joins TRBV9 and TRBJ2-2, with D tentatively TRBD2 (6 bases). The ends were cut back, 0 bases at V and 1 base at J, with 10 bases in the middle. Per germline, CDR1 SGDLS and CDR2 YYNGEE. This CDR3 comprises 16 residues. Based on the CDR3 plus reference TRBV9 and TRBJ2-2, the full variable domain is DSGVTQTPKHLITATGQRVTLRCSPRSGDLSVYWYQQSLDQGLQFLIQYYNGEERAKGNILERFSAQQFPDLHSELNLSSLELGDSALYFCASSVGGALNTGELFFGEGSRLTVL.

The chain joins TRBV30 to TRBJ2-3; D might be TRBD1 (6 bases). Per the germline V gene, CDR1 is GTSNPN and CDR2 is SVGIG (reference sequence). This CDR3 comprises 12 residues. V shed 4 bases and J shed 10 bases, with 15 bases lying between them. The CDR3 bases are TGTGCCTGGACCCTCACGACAGGAGCGCAGTATTTT. Translating it yields CAWTLTTGAQYF. Full variable domain (remainder filled in from reference TRBV30 and TRBJ2-3): SQTIHQWPATLVQPVGSPLSLECTVEGTSNPNLYWYRQAAGRGLQLLFYSVGIGQISSEVPQNLSASRPQDRQFILSSKKLLLSDSGFYLCAWTLTTGAQYFGPGTRLTVL.

The chain combines TRBV29-1 with TRBJ2-4, with no clear D. The V end was cut by 7 bases, the J end by 0 bases, with 10 bases between. The germline V gene has CDR1 SQVTM and CDR2 ANQGSEA. The CDR3 is 13 amino acids. CDR3 in amino acids: CSGVGLAKNIQYF. For the CDR3, the DNA is TGCAGCGGGGTAGGATTAGCCAAAAACATTCAGTACTTC.

This clone was recorded once. The chain employs TRBV7-3 and TRBJ2-3; weak D call: TRBD2 (5 bases). The CDR3 loop spans 14 amino acids. Trimming removed 5 bases from V and 1 base from J, with 10 bases in between. CDR1 is SGHTA and CDR2 is FQGTGA in the germline V gene. The CDR3 sequence is CASSTKAGTDTQYF. As DNA, the CDR3 is TGTGCCAGCAGCACTAAAGCGGGCACAGATACGCAGTATTTT.

The rearrangement uses TRBV5-4 and TRBJ2-5; D unresolved. CDR3 length: 13 residues. From germline, CDR1 is SGHNT and CDR2 YYREEE (reference sequence). The V end was cut by 4 bases, the J end by 1 base, with 8 bases between. CDR3 in amino acids: CASSVLSQETQYF. The CDR3 nucleotides read TGTGCCAGCAGCGTCTTGTCCCAAGAGACCCAGTACTTC.

The chain recombines TRBV7-6 with TRBJ2-3; D is uncertain. Trimming left V 0 bases short and J 0 bases short, with 4 bases between. The germline V gene has CDR1 SGHVS and CDR2 FNYEAQ. This CDR3 has 14 residues. CDR3 DNA sequence: TGTGCCAGCAGCTTAGCCGGTAGCACAGATACGCAGTATTTT. Encoded protein: CASSLAGSTDTQYF.

In its sample, this clone is large (0.1 to 1%). The rearrangement links TRBV6-4 to TRBJ2-2, with unresolved D. The CDR3 has 12 amino acids. V lost 6 bases, J lost 1 base, and 3 bases lay in between. CDR1 and CDR2 from the germline V gene are MRHNA and SNTAGT. The chain's CDR3 is CASRRNTGELFF. CDR3 DNA: TGTGCCAGCAGACGGAACACCGGGGAGCTGTTTTTT.

This sequence joins TRBV21-1 and TRBJ2-3; the tabulated D call, TRBD2, remains unverified against the DNA. TRBV21-1 is marked as a pseudogene. The CDR3 sequence is 20 residues long. DNA of the CDR3: TGTGCCAGCAGCAAACCCCAGTTTCCGAAACCGGGAGGGCGCACAGATACGCAGTATTTT. Translated: CASSKPQFPKPGGRTDTQYF.

This clone was recorded once. This chain connects TRBV6-6 to TRBJ1-2, with D tentatively TRBD1 (5 bases). This CDR3 is built from 14 residues. Germline CDR1 is MNHNY and CDR2 is SVGAGI (reference sequence). V was pared by 7 bases and J by 8 bases, with 20 bases between. The CDR3 DNA is TGTGCCAGCATCCAAATCGGGTTCCCAGGGGGCTACACCTTC. It yields the protein CASIQIGFPGGYTF.

This clone was seen more than once but under ten times. The chain recombines TRBV6-6 with TRBJ2-7; D is unclear. Per germline, CDR1 MNHNY and CDR2 SVGAGI (reference sequence). The CDR3 extends over 16 amino acids. V was pared by 4 bases and J by 0 bases, with 16 bases between. CDR3 coding DNA: TGTGCCAGCAGTTCCTCCGCCGGGCCCCTCTCCTACGAGCAGTACTTC. It is translated as CASSSSAGPLSYEQYF.

The rearrangement joins TRBV4-2 to TRBJ1-4; 7 positions match TRBD1. CDR3 length: 20 amino acids. Trimming cost V 4 bases and J 1 base; bases outside gene matches: 18. Looked up from germline, CDR1 is LGHNA and CDR2 is YNFKEQ. CDR3 bases: TGTGCCAGCAGCCGACCCGGGGAGCTACAGGGGCGAGTAACTAATGAAAAACTGTTTTTT. Amino acid sequence: CASSRPGELQGRVTNEKLFF.

This chain joins TRBV19 and TRBJ2-1, with 12 bases fitting TRBD2. Germline CDR1 and CDR2: LNHDA and SQIVND (reference sequence). This CDR3 region has 15 residues. V dropped 3 bases and J dropped 10; count of bases not matched to a gene: 7. In nucleotides, the CDR3 is TGTGCCAGTAGTATCCCTAGCGGGGGGGCGCAAGAGCAGTTCTTC. It translates to CASSIPSGGAQEQFF.

The V call is TRBV7-8, the J call TRBJ2-7; tentative D call: TRBD2 (7 bases). The germline gives CDR1 SGHVS, CDR2 FQNEAQ. The ends were cut back, 1 base at V and 1 base at J, with 11 bases in the middle. This CDR3 is 15 amino acids long. Here the CDR3 reads CASSLGGGRSYEQYF. The CDR3 region has the DNA TGTGCCAGCAGCTTAGGGGGGGGCAGATCCTACGAGCAGTACTTC.

This clone was observed once. The rearrangement uses TRBV5-5 and TRBJ2-7; 8 nucleotides agree with TRBD2. There are 16 residues in the CDR3. Germline assignment: CDR1 SGHKS and CDR2 YYEKEE (reference sequence). V was clipped by 3 bases and J by 4 bases; unmatched bases: 12. Here the CDR3 DNA reads TGTGCCAGCAGCTCCGGCGGGGGGTCAGACCTTTACGAGCAGTACTTC. Amino acid sequence: CASSSGGGSDLYEQYF.